The 3 T cell receptor beta chains presented below share a single source sample, sequenced in a study of blood T cell repertoires in COVID-19. This table comes from immunoSEQ multiplex PCR, and its TCRdb copy is limited to in-frame clones, with some not included. The data show 100,000 to 150,000 clones, 75% to 85% seen once. Sequences were obtained from peripheral blood. Receptor source: a woman aged 45-65 years with acute or convalescent COVID-19.

This rearrangement joins TRBV19 to TRBJ2-1; 9 positions match TRBD1. Germline lookup yields CDR1 LNHDA and CDR2 SQIVND (reference sequence). V was clipped by 4 bases and J by 2 bases; unmatched bases: 3. This CDR3 is built from 15 residues. This chain's CDR3 is CASSKTGGAYNEQFF. CDR3 DNA: TGTGCCAGTAGTAAGACAGGGGGGGCCTACAATGAGCAGTTCTTC. The full variable domain, rest sourced from reference TRBV19 and TRBJ2-1, is DGGITQSPKYLFRKEGQNVTLSCEQNLNHDAMYWYRQDPGQGLRLIYYSQIVNDFQKGDIAEGYSVSREKKESFPLTVTSAQKNPTAFYLCASSKTGGAYNEQFFGPGTRLTVL.

The V gene is TRBV7-6, the J gene TRBJ1-1, with a weak D call TRBD1 (6 bases). Germline V gives CDR1 SGHVS, CDR2 FNYEAQ. The germline V and J ends were trimmed by 1 base and 5 bases, with 14 bases remaining between them. This CDR3 is built from 15 residues. CDR3 sequence: CASSLVQGRVTEAFF. CDR3 nucleotides: TGTGCCAGCAGCTTAGTGCAGGGGAGAGTGACTGAAGCTTTCTTT.

The rearrangement joins TRBV25-1 to TRBJ2-1; unclear D gene. The CDR3 extends over 13 amino acids. Per the germline V gene, CDR1 is MGHDK and CDR2 is SYGVNS. V was clipped by 2 bases and J by 3 bases, with 5 bases between them. CDR3: CASSEQVYNEQFF. The CDR3 DNA follows: TGTGCCAGCAGTGAACAGGTCTACAATGAGCAGTTCTTC.